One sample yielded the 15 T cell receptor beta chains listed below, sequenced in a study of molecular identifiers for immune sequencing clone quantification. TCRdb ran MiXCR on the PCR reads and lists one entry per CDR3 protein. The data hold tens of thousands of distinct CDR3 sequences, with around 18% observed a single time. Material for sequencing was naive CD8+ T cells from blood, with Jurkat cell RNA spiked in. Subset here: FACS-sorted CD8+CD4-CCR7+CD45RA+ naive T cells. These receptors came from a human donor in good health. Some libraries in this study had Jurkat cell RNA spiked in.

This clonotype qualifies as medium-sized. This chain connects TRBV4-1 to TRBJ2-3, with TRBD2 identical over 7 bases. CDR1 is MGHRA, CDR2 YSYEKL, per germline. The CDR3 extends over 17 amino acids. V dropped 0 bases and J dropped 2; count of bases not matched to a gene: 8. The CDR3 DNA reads TGCGCCAGCAGCCAAGAAGATGGCGGGAGCTACACAGATACGCAGTATTTT. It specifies CASSQEDGGSYTDTQYF.

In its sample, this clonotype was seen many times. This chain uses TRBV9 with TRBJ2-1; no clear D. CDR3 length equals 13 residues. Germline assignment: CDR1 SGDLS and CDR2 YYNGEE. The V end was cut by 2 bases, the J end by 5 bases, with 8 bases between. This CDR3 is CASSVPTHNEQFF. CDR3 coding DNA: TGTGCCAGCAGCGTCCCGACCCACAATGAGCAGTTCTTC.

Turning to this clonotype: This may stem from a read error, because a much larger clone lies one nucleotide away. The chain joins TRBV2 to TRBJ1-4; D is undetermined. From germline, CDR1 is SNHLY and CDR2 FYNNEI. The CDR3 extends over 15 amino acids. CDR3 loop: CASSETAATDEKLFF. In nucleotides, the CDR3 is TGTGCCAGCAGTGAGACGGCTGCAACTGATGAAAAACTGTTTTTT. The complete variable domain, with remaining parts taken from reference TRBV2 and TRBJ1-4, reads EPEVTQTPSHQVTQMGQEVILRCVPISNHLYFYWYRQILGQKVEFLVSFYNNEISEKSEIFDDQFSVERPDGSNFTLKIRSTKLEDSAMYFCASSETAATDEKLFFGSGTQLSVL.

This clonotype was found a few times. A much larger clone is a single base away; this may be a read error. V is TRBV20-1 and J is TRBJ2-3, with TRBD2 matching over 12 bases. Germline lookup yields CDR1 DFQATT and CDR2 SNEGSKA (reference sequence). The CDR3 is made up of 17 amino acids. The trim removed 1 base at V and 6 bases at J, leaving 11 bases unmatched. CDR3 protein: CSARGALGLAGFDTQYF. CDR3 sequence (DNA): TGCAGTGCTAGAGGTGCTCTAGGACTAGCGGGATTCGATACGCAGTATTTT.

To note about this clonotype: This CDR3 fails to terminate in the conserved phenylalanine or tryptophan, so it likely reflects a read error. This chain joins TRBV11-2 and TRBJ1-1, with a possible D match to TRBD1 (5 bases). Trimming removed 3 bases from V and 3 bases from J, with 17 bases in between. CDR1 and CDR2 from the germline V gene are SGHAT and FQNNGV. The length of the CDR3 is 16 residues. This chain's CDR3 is CASSLTGVTKDTEAFL. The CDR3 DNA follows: TGTGCCAGCAGCTTGACGGGGGTTACTAAGGACACTGAAGCTTTCCTT.

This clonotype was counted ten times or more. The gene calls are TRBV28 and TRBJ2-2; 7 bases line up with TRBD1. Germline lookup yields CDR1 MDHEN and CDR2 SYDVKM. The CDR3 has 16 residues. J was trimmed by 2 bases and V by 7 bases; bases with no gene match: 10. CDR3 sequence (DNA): TGTGCCAGCAACTCCGACTACAGGGGTAACACCGGGGAGCTGTTTTTT. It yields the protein CASNSDYRGNTGELFF.

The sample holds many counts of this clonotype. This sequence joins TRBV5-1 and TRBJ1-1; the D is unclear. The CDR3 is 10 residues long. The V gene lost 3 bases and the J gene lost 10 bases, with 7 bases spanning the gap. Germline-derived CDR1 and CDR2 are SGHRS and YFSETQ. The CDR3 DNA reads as TGCGCCAGCAGCTACGGACCAGCTTTCTTT. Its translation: CASSYGPAFF.

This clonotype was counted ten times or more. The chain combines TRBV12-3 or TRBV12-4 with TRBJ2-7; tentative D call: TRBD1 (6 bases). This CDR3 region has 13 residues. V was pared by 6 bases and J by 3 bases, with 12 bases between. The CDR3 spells CASSSAGDYEQYF. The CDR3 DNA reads TGTGCCAGCAGCTCGGCAGGGGACTACGAGCAGTACTTC.

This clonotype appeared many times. The CDR3 nucleotides read TGTGCCAGCAGTTTACGCGGGCCCTACAATGAGCAGTTCTTC. This codes for CASSLRGPYNEQFF. The chain joins TRBV28 to TRBJ2-1, with D maybe TRBD2 (5 bases). Trimming took off 2 bases at V and 2 bases at J, with 7 bases between the two ends. CDR3 length: 14 residues. The germline gives CDR1 MDHEN, CDR2 SYDVKM.

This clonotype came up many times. CDR3 sequence (DNA): TGTGCCAGCAGTGAGGGTCTACTCGCCTACAATGAGCAGTTCTTC. Residues: CASSEGLLAYNEQFF. The chain links TRBV2 to TRBJ2-1; D ambiguous. The length of the CDR3 is 15 residues. Germline-derived CDR1 and CDR2 are SNHLY and FYNNEI. The V end was cut by 3 bases, the J end by 2 bases, with 11 bases between.

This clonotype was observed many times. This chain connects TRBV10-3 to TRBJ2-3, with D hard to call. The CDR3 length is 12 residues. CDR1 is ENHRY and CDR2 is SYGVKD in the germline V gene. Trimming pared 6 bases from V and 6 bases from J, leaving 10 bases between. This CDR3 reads CAIRVSRDTQYF. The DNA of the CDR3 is TGTGCCATCAGGGTTTCCCGTGATACGCAGTATTTT.

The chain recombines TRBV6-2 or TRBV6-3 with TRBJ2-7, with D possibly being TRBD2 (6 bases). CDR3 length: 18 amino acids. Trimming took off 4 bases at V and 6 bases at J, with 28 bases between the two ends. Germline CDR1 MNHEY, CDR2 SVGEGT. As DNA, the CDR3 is TGTGCCAGCAGTTCCACCCACCCGCGACTAGGTTTTAACATCGAGCAGTACTTC. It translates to CASSSTHPRLGFNIEQYF.

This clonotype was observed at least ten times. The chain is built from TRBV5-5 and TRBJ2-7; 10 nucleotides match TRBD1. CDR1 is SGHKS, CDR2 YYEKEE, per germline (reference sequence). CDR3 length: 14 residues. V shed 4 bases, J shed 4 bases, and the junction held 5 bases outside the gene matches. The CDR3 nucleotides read TGTGCCAGCAGCATTGACAGGGGGCATTACGAGCAGTACTTC. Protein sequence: CASSIDRGHYEQYF.

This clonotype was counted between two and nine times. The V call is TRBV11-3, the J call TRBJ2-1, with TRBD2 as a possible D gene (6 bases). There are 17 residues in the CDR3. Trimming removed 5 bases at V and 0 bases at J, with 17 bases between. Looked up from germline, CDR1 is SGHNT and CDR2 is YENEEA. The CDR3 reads CASSPELASFSYNEQFF. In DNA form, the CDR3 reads TGTGCCAGCAGCCCAGAACTAGCTTCGTTCTCCTACAATGAGCAGTTCTTC.

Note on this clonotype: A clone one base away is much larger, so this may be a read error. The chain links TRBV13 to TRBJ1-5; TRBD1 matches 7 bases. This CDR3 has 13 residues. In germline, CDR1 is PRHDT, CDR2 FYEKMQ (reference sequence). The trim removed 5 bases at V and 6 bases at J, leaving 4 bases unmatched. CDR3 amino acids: CASSQGGSQPQHF. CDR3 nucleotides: TGTGCCAGCAGCCAGGGGGGCAGTCAGCCCCAGCATTTT. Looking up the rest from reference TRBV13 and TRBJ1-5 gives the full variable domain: AAGVIQSPRHLIKEKRETATLKCYPIPRHDTVYWYQQGPGQDPQFLISFYEKMQSDKGSIPDRFSAQQFSDYHSELNMSSLELGDSALYFCASSQGGSQPQHFGDGTRLSIL.